The clone carrying this T cell receptor (beta chain) has more than one count but fewer than ten. Its cognate antigen is unknown. These data are taken from a study of shared clonotypes between healthy human individuals. Study-level information: Aged 18 to 49, the donors were a couple of women and a few men.

Findings of the study overall: Rarefaction curves obtained for sorted subsets showed sequencing incomplete despite large depth.

Trimming pared 4 bases from V and 2 bases from J, leaving 10 bases between. The CDR3 extends over 15 amino acids. Germline values: CDR1 SGHRS, CDR2 YFSETQ. At the deep level, the assay was run. The material for each subset, its genomic DNA, was split evenly across several immunoSEQ plates. The assay was immunoSEQ multiplex PCR, and TCRdb's table has in-frame clones only and misses some. The sample has some 1.1 million clones; around 77% are singletons. The source material was memory CD4+ T cells from PBMCs. Subset given: CD45RA-negative fraction. The rearrangement links TRBV5-1 to TRBJ2-6; D is undetermined. The sequence was collected from a man aged 18 to 35 in good health. Some clones in this sample may be carry-over from other donors' samples. The CDR3 DNA follows: TGCGCCAGCAGCCCGGACCCAGCTGGGGCCAACGTCCTGACTTTC. Translation gives CASSPDPAGANVLTF.